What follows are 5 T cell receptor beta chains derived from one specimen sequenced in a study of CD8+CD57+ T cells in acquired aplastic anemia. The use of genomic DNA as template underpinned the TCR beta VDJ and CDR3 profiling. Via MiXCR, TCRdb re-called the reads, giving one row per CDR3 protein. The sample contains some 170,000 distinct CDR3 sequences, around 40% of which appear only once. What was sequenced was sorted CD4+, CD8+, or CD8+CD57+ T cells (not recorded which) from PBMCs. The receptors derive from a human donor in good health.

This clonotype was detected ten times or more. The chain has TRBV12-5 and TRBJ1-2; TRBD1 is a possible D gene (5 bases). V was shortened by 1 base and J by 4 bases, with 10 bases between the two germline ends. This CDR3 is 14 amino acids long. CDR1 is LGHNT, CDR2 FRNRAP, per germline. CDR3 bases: TGTGCTAGTGGTTTGGCGGACACCATCTATGGCTACACCTTC. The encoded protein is CASGLADTIYGYTF.

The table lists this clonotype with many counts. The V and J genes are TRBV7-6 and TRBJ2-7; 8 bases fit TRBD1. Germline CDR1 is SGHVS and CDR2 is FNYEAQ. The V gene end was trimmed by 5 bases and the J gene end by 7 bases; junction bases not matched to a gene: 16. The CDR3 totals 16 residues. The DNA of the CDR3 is TGTGCCAGCAGCCCAGGAGCCCTCAGGGGGCTAGAGGAGCAGTACTTC. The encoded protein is CASSPGALRGLEEQYF. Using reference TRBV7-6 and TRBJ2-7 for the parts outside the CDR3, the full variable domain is GAGVSQSPRYKVTKRGQDVALRCDPISGHVSLYWYRQALGQGPEFLTYFNYEAQQDKSGLPNDRFSAERPEGSISTLTIQRTEQRDSAMYRCASSPGALRGLEEQYFGPGTRLTVT.

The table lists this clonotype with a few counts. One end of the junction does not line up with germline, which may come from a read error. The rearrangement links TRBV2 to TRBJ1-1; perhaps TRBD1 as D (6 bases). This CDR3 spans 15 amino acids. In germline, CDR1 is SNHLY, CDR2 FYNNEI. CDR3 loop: CASREATGSYTEAFF. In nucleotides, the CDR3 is TGTGCCAGCAGGGAAGCTACAGGGAGCTACACTGAAGCTTTCTTT.

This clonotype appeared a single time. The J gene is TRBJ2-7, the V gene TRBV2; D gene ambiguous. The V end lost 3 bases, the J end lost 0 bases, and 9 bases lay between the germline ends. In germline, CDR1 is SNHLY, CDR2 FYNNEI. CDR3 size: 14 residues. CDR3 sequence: CASSEARSSYEQYF. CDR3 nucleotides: TGTGCCAGCAGTGAGGCCAGGAGCTCCTACGAGCAGTACTTC.

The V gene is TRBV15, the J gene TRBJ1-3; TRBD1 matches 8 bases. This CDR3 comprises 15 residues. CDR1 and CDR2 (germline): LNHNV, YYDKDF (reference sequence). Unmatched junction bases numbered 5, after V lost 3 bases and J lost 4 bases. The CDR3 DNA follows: TGTGCCACCAGCAGGCAGGGGGCGGAGGGAAACACCATATATTTT. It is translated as CATSRQGAEGNTIYF.